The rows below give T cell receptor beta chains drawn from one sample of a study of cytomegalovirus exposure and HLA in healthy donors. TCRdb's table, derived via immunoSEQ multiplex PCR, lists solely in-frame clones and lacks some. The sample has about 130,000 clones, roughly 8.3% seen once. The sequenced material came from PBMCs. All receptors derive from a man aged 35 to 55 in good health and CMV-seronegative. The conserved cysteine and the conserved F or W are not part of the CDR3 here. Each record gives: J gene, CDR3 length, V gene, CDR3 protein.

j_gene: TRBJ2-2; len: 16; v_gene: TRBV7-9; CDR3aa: ASSSLRGDRVSTGELF
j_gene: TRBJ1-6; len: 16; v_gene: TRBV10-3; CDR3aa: AISGPARDSSYNSPLH
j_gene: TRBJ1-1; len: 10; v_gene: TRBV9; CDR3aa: ASSRANTEAF
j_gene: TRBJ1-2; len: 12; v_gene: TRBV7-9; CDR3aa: ASSQGSAIYGYT
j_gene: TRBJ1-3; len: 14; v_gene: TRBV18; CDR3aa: ASSPQSGNSGNTIY
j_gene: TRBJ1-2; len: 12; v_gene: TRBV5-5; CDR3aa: ASSTGTGVAGYT
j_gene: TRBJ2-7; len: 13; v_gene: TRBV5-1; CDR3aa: ASSLALGTENEQY
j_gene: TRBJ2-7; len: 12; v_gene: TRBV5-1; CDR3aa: ASSFRDRVYEQY
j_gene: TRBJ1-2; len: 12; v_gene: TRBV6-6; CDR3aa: ASSRMGQNYGYT
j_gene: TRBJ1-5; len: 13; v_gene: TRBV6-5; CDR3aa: ASSGETGDYQPQH
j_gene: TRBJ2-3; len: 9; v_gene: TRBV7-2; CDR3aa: AKAQGNTQY
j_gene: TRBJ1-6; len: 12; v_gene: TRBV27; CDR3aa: ASSSGQYNSPLH
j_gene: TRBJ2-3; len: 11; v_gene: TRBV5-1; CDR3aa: ASSSARADTQY
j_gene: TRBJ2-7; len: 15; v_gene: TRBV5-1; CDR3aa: ASSSGLAGASLREQY
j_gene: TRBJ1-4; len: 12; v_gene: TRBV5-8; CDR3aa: AIPGGSTNEKLF
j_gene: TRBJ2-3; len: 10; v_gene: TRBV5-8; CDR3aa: ASSFLSETQY
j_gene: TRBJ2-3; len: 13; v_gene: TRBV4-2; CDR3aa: ASSPAGGLPDTQY
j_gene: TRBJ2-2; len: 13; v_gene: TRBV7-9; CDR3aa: ASSLARVDTGELF
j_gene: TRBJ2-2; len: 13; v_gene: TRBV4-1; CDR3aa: ASSRGQKNTGELF
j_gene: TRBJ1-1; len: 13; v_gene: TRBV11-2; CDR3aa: ASSLVSGTYTEAF
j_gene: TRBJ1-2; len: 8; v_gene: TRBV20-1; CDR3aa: SAWDTGYT
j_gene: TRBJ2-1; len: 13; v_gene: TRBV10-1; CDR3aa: ASSERGGAYSEQF
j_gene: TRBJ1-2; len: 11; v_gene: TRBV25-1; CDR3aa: ASSGPENYGYT
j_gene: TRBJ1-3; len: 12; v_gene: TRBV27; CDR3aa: ASSRTGLRDTIY
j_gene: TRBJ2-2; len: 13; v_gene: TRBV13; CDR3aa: ASERRGAYVGELF
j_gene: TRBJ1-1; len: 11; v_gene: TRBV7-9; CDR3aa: ASSPGTREEAF
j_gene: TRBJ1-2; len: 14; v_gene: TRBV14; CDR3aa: ASSQVPRQGLYGYT
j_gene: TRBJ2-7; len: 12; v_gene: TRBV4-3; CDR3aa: ASSQGQSSYEQY
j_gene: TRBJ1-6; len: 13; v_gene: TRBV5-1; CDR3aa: ASSLEGIYNSPLH
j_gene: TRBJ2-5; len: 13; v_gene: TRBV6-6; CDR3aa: ASRTSTSGQETQY
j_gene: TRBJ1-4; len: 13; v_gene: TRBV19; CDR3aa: ASSIAGATNEKLF
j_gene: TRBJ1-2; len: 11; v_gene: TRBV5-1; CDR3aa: ASSLAGVYGYT
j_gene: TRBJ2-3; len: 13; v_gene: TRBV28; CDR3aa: ASSLSGGGTDTQY
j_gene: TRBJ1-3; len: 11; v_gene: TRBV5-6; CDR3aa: ASTHRGRDTIY
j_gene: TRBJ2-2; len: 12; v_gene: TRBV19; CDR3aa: ASSTPQWHRELF
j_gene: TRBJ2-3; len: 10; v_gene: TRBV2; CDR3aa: VSNVATDTQY
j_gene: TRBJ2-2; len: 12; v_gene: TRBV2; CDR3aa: ASSGEGSTGELF
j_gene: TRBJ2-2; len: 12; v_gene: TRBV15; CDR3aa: ATSGHPDTGELF
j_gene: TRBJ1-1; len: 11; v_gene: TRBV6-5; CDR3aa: ASLGGKGLEAF
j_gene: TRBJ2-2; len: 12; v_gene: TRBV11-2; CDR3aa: ASSLEGHRPGLF
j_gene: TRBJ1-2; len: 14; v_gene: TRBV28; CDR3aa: ASSFVNWDRSYGYT
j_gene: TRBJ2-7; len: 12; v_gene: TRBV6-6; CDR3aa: ASSYGGGPYEQY
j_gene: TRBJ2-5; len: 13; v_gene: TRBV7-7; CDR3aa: ASSLRTEPQETQY
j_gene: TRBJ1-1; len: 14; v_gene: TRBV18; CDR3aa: ASSPLRDREQTEAF
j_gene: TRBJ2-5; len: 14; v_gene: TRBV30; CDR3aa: AWSPGQGARGETQY
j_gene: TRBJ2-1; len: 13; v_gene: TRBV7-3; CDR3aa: ASSLGLVKNNEQF
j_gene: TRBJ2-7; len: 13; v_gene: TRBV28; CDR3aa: ASSLADLSSYEQY
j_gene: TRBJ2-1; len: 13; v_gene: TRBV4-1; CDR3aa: ASSQGYLAGGEQF
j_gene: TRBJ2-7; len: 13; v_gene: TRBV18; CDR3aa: ASSHGQGAPYEQY
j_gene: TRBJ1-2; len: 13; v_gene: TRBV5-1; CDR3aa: ASSQAGQGVVGYT
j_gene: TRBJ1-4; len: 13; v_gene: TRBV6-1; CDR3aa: ASSETGTWGEKLF
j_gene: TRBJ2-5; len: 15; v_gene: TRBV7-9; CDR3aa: ASSPRGPGHNQETQY
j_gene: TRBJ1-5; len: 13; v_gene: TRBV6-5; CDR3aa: ASSMQGDANQPQH
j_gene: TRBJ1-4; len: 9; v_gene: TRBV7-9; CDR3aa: GAWRREKLF
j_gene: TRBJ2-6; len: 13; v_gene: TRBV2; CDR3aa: ASSERTAGANVLT
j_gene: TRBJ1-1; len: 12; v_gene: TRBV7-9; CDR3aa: ASSPSTGVPEAF